This T cell receptor beta chain was found in a study of CXCR3-negative and CXCR3-positive naive CD8 T cells. General observations from the study: CXCR3 expression partially decreased after cryopreservation; most assays used fresh PBMCs. Sequencing showed both naive subsets with comparably high diversity, and memory CD8+ cells much lower. Hydrophobicity of TRB CDR3s was greater in CXCR3-positive naive cells than in CXCR3-negative naive cells.

CDR3 length: 14 amino acids. Germline V lookup: CDR1 ENHRY, CDR2 SYGVKD. UMI labels and 5' RACE were used to prepare the TRB cDNA libraries. TCRdb re-called the 5' RACE reads and catalogs CDR3 proteins one per entry, DNA excluded. In all, the sample yields roughly 60,000 distinct CDR3 sequences. A note on this clonotype: Its specificity is unknown.

The sorting of each CD8+ T cell subset was done in triplicate, at roughly 310,000 cells each. This TCR was sampled from a human donor in good health. Some clones in this sample may be carry-over from other donors' samples. Sequences were obtained from naive CXCR3+ CD8+ T cells from blood. Described subset: CD45RO-CCR7+CD27+CD95- naive CD8+ T cells expressing CXCR3 (TNR3+). This rearrangement joins TRBV10-3 to TRBJ2-6. CDR3 sequence: CAISERSGANVLTF.